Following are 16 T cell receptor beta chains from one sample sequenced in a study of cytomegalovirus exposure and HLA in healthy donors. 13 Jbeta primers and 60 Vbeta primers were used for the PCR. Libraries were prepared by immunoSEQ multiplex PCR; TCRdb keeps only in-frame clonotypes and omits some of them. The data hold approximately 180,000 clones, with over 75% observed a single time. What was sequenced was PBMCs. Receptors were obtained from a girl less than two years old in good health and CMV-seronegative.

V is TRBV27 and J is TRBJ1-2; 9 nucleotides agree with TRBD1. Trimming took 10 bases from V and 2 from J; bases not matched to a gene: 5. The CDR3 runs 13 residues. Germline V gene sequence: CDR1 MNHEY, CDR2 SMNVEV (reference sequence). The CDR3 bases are TGTGCCACCCGGACAGGGGTAAACTATGGCTACACCTTC. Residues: CATRTGVNYGYTF.

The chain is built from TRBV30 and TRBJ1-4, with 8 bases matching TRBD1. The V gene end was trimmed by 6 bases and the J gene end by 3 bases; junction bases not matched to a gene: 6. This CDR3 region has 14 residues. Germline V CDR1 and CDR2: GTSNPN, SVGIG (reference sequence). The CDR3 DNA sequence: TGTGCCTGCACCAAACAGGGGGCTAATGAAAAACTGTTTTTT. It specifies CACTKQGANEKLFF.

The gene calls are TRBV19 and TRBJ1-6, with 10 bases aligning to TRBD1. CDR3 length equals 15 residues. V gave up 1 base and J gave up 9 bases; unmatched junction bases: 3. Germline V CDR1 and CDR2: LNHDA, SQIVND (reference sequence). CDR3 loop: CASSIADRGVSPLHF. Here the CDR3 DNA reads TGTGCCAGTAGTATAGCGGACAGGGGGGTTTCACCCCTCCACTTT.

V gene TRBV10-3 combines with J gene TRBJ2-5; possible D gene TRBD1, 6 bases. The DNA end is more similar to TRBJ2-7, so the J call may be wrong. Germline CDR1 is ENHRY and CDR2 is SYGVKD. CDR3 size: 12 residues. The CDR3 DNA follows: TGTGCCATCAGCTACAGGGTTGACGAGCAGTACTTC. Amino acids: CAISYRVDEQYF.

The CDR3 DNA reads as TGCGCCAGCAGCCAAGATATAGGACAGGGGTTGGATACGCAGTATTTT. Amino acids: CASSQDIGQGLDTQYF. V gene TRBV4-3 combines with J gene TRBJ2-3; 9 nucleotides align to TRBD1. This CDR3 comprises 16 residues. Trimming removed 0 bases from V and 6 bases from J; junction bases left unmatched: 7. The germline gives CDR1 LGHNA, CDR2 YSLEER.

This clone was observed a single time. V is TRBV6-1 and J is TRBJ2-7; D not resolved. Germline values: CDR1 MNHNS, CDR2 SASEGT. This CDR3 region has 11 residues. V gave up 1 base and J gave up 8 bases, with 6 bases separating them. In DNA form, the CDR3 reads TGTGCCAGCAGTGAAGTGGCCCAGCAGTACTTC. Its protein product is CASSEVAQQYF.

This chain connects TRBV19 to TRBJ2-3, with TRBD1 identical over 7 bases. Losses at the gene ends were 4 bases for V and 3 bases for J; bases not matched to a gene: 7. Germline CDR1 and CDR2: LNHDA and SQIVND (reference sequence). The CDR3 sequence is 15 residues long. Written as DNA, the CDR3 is TGTGCCAGTAGTACACCTGGGACAGTGACAGATACGCAGTATTTT. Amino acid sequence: CASSTPGTVTDTQYF.

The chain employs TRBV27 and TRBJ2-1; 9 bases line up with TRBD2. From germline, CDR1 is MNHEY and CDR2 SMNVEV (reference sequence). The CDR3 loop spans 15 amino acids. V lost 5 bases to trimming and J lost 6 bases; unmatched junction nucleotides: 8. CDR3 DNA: TGTGCCAGCAGTCCCGGGACTAGCTTTCCCAATGAGCAGTTCTTC. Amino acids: CASSPGTSFPNEQFF.

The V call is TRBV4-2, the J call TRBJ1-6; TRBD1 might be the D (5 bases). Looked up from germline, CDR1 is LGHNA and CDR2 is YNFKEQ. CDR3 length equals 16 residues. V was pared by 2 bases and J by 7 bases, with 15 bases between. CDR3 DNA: TGTGCCAGCAGCCAACCAGGGTGGGGTGTCAATTCACCCCTCCACTTT. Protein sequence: CASSQPGWGVNSPLHF.

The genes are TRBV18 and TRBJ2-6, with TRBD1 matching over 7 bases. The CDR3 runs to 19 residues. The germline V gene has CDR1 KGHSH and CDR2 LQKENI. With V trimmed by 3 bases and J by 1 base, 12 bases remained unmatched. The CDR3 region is CASSPLSWDRASGANVLTF. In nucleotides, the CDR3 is TGTGCCAGCTCACCCCTATCATGGGACAGAGCGTCTGGGGCCAACGTCCTGACTTTC.

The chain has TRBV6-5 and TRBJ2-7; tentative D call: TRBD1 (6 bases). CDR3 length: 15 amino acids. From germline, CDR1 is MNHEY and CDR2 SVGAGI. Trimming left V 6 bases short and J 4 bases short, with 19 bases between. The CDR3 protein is CASRMWTARGYEQYF. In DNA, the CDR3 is TGTGCCAGCAGGATGTGGACAGCACGAGGATACGAGCAGTACTTC.

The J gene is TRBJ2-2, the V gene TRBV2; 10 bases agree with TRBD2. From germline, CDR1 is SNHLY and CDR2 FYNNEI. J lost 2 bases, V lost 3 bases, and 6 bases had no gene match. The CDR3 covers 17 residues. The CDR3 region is CASSEELAGLNTGELFF. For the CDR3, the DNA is TGTGCCAGCAGTGAGGAACTAGCGGGGCTTAACACCGGGGAGCTGTTTTTT.

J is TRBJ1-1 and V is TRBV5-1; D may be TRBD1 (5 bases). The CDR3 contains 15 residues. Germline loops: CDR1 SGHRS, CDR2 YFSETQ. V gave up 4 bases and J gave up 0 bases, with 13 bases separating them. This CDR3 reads CASSPGSYMNTEAFF. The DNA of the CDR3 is TGCGCCAGCAGCCCAGGGTCCTACATGAACACTGAAGCTTTCTTT.

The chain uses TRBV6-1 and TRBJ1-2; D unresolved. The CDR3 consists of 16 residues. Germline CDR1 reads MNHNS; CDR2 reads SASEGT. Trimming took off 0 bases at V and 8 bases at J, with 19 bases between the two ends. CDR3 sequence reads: CASSEARGSGIYGYTF. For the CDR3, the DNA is TGTGCCAGCAGTGAAGCGCGGGGAAGTGGGATTTACGGCTACACCTTC.

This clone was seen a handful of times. CDR3 protein: CASSLAARAGELFF. CDR3 coding DNA: TGTGCCAGCAGCTTAGCGGCCCGGGCCGGGGAGCTGTTTTTT. The chain recombines TRBV7-2 with TRBJ2-2; D uncertain. Germline V gene lookup returns CDR1 SGHTA and CDR2 FQGNSA. V lost 0 bases and J lost 6, with 8 bases in between. This CDR3 contains 14 residues.

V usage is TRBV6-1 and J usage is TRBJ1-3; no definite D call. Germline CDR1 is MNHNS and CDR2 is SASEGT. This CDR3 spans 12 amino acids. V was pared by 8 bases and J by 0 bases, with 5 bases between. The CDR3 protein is CASANSGNTIYF. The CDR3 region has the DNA TGTGCCAGCGCGAACTCTGGAAACACCATATATTTT.